This is a list of T cell receptor beta chains from one sample in a study of blood T cells in healthy people across ages. One entry per CDR3 protein, called by TCRdb with MiXCR from the 5' RACE reads. This sample has some 1.7 million distinct CDR3 sequences, with about 30% found just once. Material for sequencing was blood. These receptors originate from a woman in her 30s in good health. Each CDR3 is given with its conserved first and last residue. Fields, in order: J gene, V gene, D gene, clone size, CDR3 DNA, CDR3 protein. D genes are given only for firm matches. Size values are once, few and many counts, or a class for expanded clones, and some rows have none.

J: TRBJ2-7
V: TRBV5-4
D: TRBD2
size: few
DNA: TGTGCCAGCAGCTCTAGCGGGGCCCGCGGGGGGGAGCAGTACTTC
CDR3: CASSSSGARGGEQYF

J: TRBJ1-2
V: TRBV28
D: TRBD1
size: -
DNA: TGTGCCAGCAGTTTCTCGGACAGGTCTAACTATGGCTACACCTTC
CDR3: CASSFSDRSNYGYTF

J: TRBJ2-2
V: TRBV7-6
D: -
size: -
DNA: TGTGCCAGCAGCTCAACAGGGTTCGGGGAGCTGTTTTTT
CDR3: CASSSTGFGELFF

J: TRBJ2-1
V: TRBV3-1
D: TRBD2
size: few
DNA: TGTGCCAGCAGCCAACGAGGCCGACTAGCGGGAGGGAACGAGCAGTTCTTC
CDR3: CASSQRGRLAGGNEQFF

J: TRBJ2-1
V: TRBV20-1
D: -
size: few
DNA: TGCAGTGCTAGAGATTCGGCGGGACTCAATGAGCAGTTCTTC
CDR3: CSARDSAGLNEQFF

J: TRBJ1-5
V: TRBV6-2/TRBV6-3
D: -
size: -
DNA: TGTGCCAGCACACAGGCCTATAGCAATCAGCCCCAGCATTTT
CDR3: CASTQAYSNQPQHF

J: TRBJ1-2
V: TRBV7-2
D: -
size: -
DNA: TGTGCCAGCAGTCCTAGGGAGGGCTATGGCTACACCTTC
CDR3: CASSPREGYGYTF

J: TRBJ2-1
V: TRBV20-1
D: -
size: few
DNA: TGCAGTGCTCCCCCTCCTCGACGACCCGGGAATGAGCAGTTCTTC
CDR3: CSAPPPRRPGNEQFF

J: TRBJ2-4
V: TRBV20-1
D: TRBD1
size: many
DNA: TGCAGTGCCTGGACAGGGTCAGCCAAAAACATTCAGTACTTC
CDR3: CSAWTGSAKNIQYF

J: TRBJ1-2
V: TRBV20-1
D: -
size: -
DNA: TGCAGTGCTAGAGATCTCGGGGTAGGGAGGGGTGGCTACACCTTC
CDR3: CSARDLGVGRGGYTF

J: TRBJ2-1
V: TRBV10-3
D: TRBD2
size: many
DNA: TGTGCCATCAGCCTCCGGGACTACGGCGAAAGCTCCTACAATGAGCAGTTCTTC
CDR3: CAISLRDYGESSYNEQFF